This T cell receptor beta chain derives from a study of cytomegalovirus exposure and HLA in healthy donors. Study conclusions and caveats: A later analysis found TCR association rates differed by HLA locus, highest for DRB1 and lowest for HLA-C. Among the most significant clusters, several appeared linked to common viral pathogens in a later analysis. Association of a missense DCLRE1C variant with TCR beta V- and J-gene trimming was reported in a later analysis.

With 60 Vbeta and 13 Jbeta primers, the PCR was carried out. Measured with immunoSEQ multiplex PCR; TCRdb has only the in-frame clones, and not every one. This sample carries some 110,000 clones, 78% of them seen once, and the ten largest clones take 1% to 1.5%. This clone was counted between two and nine times. As yet, its antigen is unknown. CDR1 is ENHRY and CDR2 is SYGVKD in the germline V gene. The CDR3 is made up of 16 amino acids. V was cut by 8 bases and J by 3 bases, with 17 bases left in between. The sample consisted of PBMCs. The V and J genes are TRBV10-3 and TRBJ2-6; D unclear. The TCR sequence derives from a man aged 25 to 45 in good health and CMV-seronegative. CDR3 sequence reads: CAIARSYAGGANVLTF. In DNA, the CDR3 is TGTGCCATCGCCAGGTCCTATGCTGGTGGGGCCAACGTCCTGACTTTC.